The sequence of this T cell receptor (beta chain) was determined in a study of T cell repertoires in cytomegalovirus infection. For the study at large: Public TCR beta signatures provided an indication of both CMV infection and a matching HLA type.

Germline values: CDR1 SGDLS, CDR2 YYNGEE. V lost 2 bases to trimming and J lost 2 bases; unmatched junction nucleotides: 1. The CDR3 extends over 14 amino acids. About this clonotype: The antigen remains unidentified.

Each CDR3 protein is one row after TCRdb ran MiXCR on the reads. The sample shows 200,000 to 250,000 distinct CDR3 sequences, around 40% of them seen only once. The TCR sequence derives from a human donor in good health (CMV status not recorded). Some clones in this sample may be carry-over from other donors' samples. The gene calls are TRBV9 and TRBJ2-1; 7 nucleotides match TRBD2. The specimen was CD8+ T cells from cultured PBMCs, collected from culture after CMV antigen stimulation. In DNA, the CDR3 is TGTGCCAGCAGCGTGGCGGGAGCCTACAATGAGCAGTTCTTC. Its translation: CASSVAGAYNEQFF.